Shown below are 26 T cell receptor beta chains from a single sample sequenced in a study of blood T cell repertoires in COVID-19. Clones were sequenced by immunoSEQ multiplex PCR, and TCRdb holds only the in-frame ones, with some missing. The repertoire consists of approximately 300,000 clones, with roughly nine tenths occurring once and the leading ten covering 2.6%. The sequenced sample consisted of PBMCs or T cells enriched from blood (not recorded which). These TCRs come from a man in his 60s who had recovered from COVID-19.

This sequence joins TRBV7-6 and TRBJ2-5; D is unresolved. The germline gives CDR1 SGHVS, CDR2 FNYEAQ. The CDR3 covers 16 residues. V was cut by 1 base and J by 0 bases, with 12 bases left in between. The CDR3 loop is CASSLGYGTDQETQYF. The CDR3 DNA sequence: TGTGCCAGCAGCTTAGGCTACGGAACAGACCAAGAGACCCAGTACTTC.

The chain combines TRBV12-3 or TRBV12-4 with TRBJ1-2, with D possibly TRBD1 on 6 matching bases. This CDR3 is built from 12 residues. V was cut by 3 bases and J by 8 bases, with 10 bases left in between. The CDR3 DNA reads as TGTGCCAGCAGTTTTGGACAGAGGGGCTACACCTTC. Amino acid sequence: CASSFGQRGYTF.

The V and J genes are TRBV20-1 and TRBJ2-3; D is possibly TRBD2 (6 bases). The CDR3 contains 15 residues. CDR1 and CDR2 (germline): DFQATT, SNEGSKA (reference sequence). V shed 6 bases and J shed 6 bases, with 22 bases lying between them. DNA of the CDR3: TGCAGTGCGAGTCGCTTAGCGGACCCCGGGGATACGCAGTATTTT. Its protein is CSASRLADPGDTQYF.

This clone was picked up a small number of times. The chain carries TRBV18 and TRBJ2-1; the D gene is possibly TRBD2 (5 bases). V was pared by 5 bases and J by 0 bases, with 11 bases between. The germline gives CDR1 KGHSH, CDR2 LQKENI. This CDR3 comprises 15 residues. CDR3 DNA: TGTGCCAGCTCAGCGACTGGAGGCTCCTACAATGAGCAGTTCTTC. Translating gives CASSATGGSYNEQFF.

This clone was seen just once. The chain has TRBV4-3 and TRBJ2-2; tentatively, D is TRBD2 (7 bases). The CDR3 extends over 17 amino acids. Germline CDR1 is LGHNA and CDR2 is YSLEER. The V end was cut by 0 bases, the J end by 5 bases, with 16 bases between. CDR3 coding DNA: TGCGCCAGCAGCCAAGATCGGTCGGGGGGCCTTACCGGGGAGCTGTTTTTT. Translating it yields CASSQDRSGGLTGELFF.

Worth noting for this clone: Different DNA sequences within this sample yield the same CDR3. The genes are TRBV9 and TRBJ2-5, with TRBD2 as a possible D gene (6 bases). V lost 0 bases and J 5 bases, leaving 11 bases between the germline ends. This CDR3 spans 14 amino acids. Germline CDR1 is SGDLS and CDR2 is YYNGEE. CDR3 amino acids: CASSVAGGGETQYF. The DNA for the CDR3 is TGTGCCAGCAGCGTAGCCGGGGGTGGGGAGACCCAGTACTTC.

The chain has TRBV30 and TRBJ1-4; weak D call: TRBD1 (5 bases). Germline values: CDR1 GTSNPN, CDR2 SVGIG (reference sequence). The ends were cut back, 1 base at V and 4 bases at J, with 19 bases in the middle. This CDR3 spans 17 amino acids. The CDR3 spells CAWSASRQNENNEKLFF. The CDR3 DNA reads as TGTGCCTGGAGTGCCTCACGACAGAACGAAAATAATGAAAAACTGTTTTTT.

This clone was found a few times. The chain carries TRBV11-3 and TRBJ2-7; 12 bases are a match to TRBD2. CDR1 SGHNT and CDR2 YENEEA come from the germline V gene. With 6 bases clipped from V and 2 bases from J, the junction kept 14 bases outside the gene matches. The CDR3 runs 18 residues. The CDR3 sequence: CASRSALAGGLITYEQYF. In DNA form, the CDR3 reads TGTGCCAGCAGGTCCGCACTAGCGGGAGGCCTAATCACCTACGAGCAGTACTTC.

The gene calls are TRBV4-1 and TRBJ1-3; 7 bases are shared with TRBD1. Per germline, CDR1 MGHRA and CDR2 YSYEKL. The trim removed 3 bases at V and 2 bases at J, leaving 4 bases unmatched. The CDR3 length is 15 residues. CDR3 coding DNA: TGCGCCAGCAGCCAGTCGGGACAGCCTGGAAACACCATATATTTT. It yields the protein CASSQSGQPGNTIYF.

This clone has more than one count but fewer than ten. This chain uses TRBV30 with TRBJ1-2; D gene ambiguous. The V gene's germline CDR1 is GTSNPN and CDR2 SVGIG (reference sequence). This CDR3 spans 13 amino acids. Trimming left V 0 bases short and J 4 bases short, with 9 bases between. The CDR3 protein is CAWSVTSLYGYTF. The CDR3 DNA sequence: TGTGCCTGGAGTGTGACAAGCCTCTATGGCTACACCTTC.

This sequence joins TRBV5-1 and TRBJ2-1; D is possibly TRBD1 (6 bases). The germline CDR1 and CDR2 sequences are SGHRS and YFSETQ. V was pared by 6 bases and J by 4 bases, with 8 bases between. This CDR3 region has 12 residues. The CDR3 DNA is TGCGCCAGCACTCAGGGGTACAATGAGCAGTTCTTC. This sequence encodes CASTQGYNEQFF. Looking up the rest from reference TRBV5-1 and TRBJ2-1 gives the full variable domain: KAGVTQTPRYLIKTRGQQVTLSCSPISGHRSVSWYQQTPGQGLQFLFEYFSETQRNKGNFPGRFSGRQFSNSRSEMNVSTLELGDSALYLCASTQGYNEQFFGPGTRLTVL.

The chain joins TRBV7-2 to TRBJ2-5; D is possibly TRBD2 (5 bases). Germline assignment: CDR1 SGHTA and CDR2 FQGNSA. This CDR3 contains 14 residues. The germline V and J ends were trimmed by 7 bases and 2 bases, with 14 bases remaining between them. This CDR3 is CASTPMGVQETQYF. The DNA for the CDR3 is TGTGCCAGCACCCCAATGGGAGTACAAGAGACCCAGTACTTC. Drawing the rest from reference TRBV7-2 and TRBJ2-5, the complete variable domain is GAGVSQSPSNKVTEKGKDVELRCDPISGHTALYWYRQSLGQGLEFLIYFQGNSAPDKSGLPSDRFSAERTGGSVSTLTIQRTQQEDSAVYLCASTPMGVQETQYFGPGTRLLVL.

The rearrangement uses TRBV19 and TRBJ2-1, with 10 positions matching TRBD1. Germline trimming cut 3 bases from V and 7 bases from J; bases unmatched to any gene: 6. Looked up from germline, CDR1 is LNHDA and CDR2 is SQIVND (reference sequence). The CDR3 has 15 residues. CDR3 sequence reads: CASSMRDRGNNEQFF. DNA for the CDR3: TGTGCCAGTAGTATGAGGGACAGGGGTAATAATGAGCAGTTCTTC.

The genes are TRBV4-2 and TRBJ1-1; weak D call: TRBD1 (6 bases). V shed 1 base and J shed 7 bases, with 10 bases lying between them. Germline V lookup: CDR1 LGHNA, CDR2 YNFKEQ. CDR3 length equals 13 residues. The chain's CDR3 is CASSQALTGEAFF. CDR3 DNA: TGTGCCAGCAGCCAAGCATTGACAGGTGAAGCTTTCTTT.

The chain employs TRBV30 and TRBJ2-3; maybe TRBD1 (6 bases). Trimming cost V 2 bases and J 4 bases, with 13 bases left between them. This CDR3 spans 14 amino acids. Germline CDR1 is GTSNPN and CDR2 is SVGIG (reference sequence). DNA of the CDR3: TGTGCCTGGAGTAGGGGGATGGGAGCAGATACGCAGTATTTT. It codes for CAWSRGMGADTQYF.

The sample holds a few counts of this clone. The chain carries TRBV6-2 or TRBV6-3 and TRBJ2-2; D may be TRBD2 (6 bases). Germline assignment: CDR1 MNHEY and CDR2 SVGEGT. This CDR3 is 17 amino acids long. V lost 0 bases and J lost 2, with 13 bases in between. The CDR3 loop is CASSYSVGGANTGELFF. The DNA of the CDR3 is TGTGCCAGCAGTTACTCGGTTGGCGGGGCAAACACCGGGGAGCTGTTTTTT.

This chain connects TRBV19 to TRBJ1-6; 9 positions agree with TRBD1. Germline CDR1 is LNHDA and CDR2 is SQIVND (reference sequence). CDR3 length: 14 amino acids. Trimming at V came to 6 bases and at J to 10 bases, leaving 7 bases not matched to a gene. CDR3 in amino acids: CASSTGTGLSPLHF. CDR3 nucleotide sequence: TGTGCCAGTAGCACCGGGACAGGGCTGTCACCCCTCCACTTT.

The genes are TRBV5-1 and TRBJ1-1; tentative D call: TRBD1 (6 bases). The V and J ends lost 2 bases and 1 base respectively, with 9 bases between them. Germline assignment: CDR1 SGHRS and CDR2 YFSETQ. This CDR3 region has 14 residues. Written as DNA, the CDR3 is TGCGCCAGCAGCTTCGGACAGACGAACACTGAAGCTTTCTTT. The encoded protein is CASSFGQTNTEAFF.

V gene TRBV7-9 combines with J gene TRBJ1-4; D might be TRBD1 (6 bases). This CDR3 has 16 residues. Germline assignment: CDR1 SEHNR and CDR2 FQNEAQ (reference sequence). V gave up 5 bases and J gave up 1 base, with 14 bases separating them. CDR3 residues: CASSLSLRGTNEKLFF. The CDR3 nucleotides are TGTGCCAGCAGCCTAAGCCTCAGGGGAACTAATGAAAAACTGTTTTTT.

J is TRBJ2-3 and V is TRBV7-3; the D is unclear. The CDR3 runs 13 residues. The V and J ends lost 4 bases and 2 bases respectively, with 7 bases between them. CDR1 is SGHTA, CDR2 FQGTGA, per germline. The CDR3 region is CASSSTNTDTQYF. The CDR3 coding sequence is TGTGCCAGCAGCTCGACAAACACAGATACGCAGTATTTT.

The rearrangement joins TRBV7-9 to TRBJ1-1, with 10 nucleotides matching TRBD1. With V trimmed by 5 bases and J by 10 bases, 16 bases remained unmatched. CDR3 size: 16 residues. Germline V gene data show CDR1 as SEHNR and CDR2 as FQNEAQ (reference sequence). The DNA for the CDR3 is TGTGCCAGCAGCATCACCCGGGACAGGGGACTCCTGGGAGCTTTCTTT. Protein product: CASSITRDRGLLGAFF.

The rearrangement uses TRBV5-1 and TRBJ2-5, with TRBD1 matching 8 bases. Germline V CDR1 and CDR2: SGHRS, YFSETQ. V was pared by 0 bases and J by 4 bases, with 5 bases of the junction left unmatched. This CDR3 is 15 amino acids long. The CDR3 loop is CASSLGTQGGETQYF. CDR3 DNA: TGCGCCAGCAGCTTGGGGACACAGGGGGGAGAGACCCAGTACTTC.

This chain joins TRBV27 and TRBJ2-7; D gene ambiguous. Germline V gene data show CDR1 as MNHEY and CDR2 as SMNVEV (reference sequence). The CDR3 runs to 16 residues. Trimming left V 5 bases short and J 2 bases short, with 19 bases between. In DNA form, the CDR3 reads TGTGCCAGCAGTCCCCTCAGGAACCGTACGACCTACGAGCAGTACTTC. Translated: CASSPLRNRTTYEQYF.

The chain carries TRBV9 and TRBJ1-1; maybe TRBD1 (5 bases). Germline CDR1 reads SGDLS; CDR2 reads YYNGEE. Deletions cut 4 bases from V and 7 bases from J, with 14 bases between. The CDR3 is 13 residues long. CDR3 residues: CASSKWTGLEAFF. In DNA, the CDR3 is TGTGCCAGCAGCAAGTGGACGGGACTTGAAGCTTTCTTT. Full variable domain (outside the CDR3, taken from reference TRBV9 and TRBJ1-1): DSGVTQTPKHLITATGQRVTLRCSPRSGDLSVYWYQQSLDQGLQFLIQYYNGEERAKGNILERFSAQQFPDLHSELNLSSLELGDSALYFCASSKWTGLEAFFGQGTRLTVV.

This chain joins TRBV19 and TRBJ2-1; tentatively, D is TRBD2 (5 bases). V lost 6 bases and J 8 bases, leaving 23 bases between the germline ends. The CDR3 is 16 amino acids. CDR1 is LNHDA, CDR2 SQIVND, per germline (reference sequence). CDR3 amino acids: CASSLQARAPEDEQFF. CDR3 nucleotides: TGTGCCAGTAGCCTTCAGGCGAGGGCCCCCGAAGATGAGCAGTTCTTC.

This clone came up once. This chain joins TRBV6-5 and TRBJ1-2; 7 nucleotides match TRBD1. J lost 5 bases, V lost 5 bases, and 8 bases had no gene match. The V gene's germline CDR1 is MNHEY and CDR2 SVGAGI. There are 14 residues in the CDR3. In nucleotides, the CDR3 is TGTGCCAGCAGTAAGACAGGGTCGCTATATGGCTACACCTTC. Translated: CASSKTGSLYGYTF.